These 21 T cell receptor beta chains share one sample of origin, sequenced in a study of identical twins. From the 5' RACE reads, TCRdb called clonotypes with MiXCR, one entry per CDR3 protein. The repertoire holds some 600,000 distinct CDR3 sequences, with about 7.1% as singletons. These same data were also listed under a study on yellow fever vaccine responses in identical twins.

What was sequenced was PBMCs. These receptors all stem from a woman between 18 and 30 years old in good health.

This clonotype appeared a few times. The chain has TRBV28 and TRBJ1-3, with no clear D. V was shortened by 10 bases and J by 0 bases, with 13 bases between the two germline ends. Germline CDR1 and CDR2: MDHEN and SYDVKM. The CDR3 contains 14 residues. The CDR3 coding sequence is TGTGCCATCGCAGGAGAGTTCTCTGGAAACACCATATATTTT. This encodes CAIAGEFSGNTIYF.

CDR3 amino acids: CSASQAGLGAYEQYV. CDR3 nucleotide sequence: TGCAGTGCTTCCCAGGCGGGGCTCGGAGCCTACGAGCAGTACGTC. This chain joins TRBV20-1 and TRBJ2-7; D is possibly TRBD2 (6 bases). This CDR3 contains 15 residues. The V and J ends lost 5 bases and 2 bases respectively, with 19 bases between them. Per the germline V gene, CDR1 is DFQATT and CDR2 is SNEGSKA (reference sequence).

This clonotype has a handful of counts. The chain is built from TRBV20-1 and TRBJ2-5; D remains unclear. The CDR3 has 15 residues. The V gene's germline CDR1 is DFQATT and CDR2 SNEGSKA (reference sequence). Deletions cut 5 bases from V and 1 base from J, with 17 bases between. CDR3 in amino acids: CSAYGHILLQETQYF. In nucleotides, the CDR3 is TGCAGTGCTTATGGGCACATCTTACTCCAAGAGACCCAGTACTTC.

This clonotype was detected many times. CDR3: CSALGPSHYEQYV. CDR3 sequence (DNA): TGCAGTGCCTTAGGACCGTCCCACTACGAGCAGTACGTC. V is TRBV20-1 and J is TRBJ2-7; D gene ambiguous. Germline V lookup: CDR1 DFQATT, CDR2 SNEGSKA (reference sequence). The CDR3 is 13 amino acids. Trimming left V 6 bases short and J 3 bases short, with 15 bases between.

This clonotype turned up a few times. This sequence joins TRBV10-3 and TRBJ2-3; TRBD1 aligns across 10 bases. The germline V gene encodes CDR1 ENHRY and CDR2 SYGVKD. The length of the CDR3 is 14 residues. The trim removed 6 bases at V and 3 bases at J, leaving 3 bases unmatched. CDR3 residues: CAIRPGQGTDTQYF. CDR3 DNA sequence: TGTGCCATCAGGCCGGGACAGGGGACAGATACGCAGTATTTT.

This clonotype was found a few times. V gene TRBV28 combines with J gene TRBJ2-1; 8 bases are a match to TRBD2. There are 14 residues in the CDR3. The germline gives CDR1 MDHEN, CDR2 SYDVKM. V shed 4 bases, J shed 5 bases, and the junction held 4 bases outside the gene matches. CDR3 nucleotides: TGTGCCAGCAGTTCCGGGACTAGTAACAATGAGCAGTTCTTC. Translation gives CASSSGTSNNEQFF.

This clonotype was found a few times. This chain joins TRBV11-1 and TRBJ2-1, with D possibly being TRBD1 or TRBD2 (6 bases each). V lost 7 bases and J 0 bases, leaving 25 bases between the germline ends. From germline, CDR1 is SGHAT and CDR2 FQDESV (reference sequence). This CDR3 contains 19 residues. The DNA of the CDR3 is TGTGCCAGCAACCGCCGGGGGCGGGGACCCGTTCCCTCCTACAATGAGCAGTTCTTC. Translated, it gives CASNRRGRGPVPSYNEQFF.

In this sample, this clonotype turned up a few times. The rearrangement joins TRBV28 to TRBJ2-1; tentative D call: TRBD1 (6 bases). Deletions cut 4 bases from V and 5 bases from J, with 12 bases between. There are 14 residues in the CDR3. Germline V lookup: CDR1 MDHEN, CDR2 SYDVKM. The CDR3 protein is CASSSRQVDNEQFF. CDR3 in DNA: TGTGCCAGCAGTTCCAGACAGGTCGACAATGAGCAGTTCTTC.

V usage is TRBV12-3 or TRBV12-4 and J usage is TRBJ2-6, with D uncertain. The CDR3 spans 16 residues. V was clipped by 6 bases and J by 0 bases, with 12 bases between them. The CDR3 coding sequence is TGTGCCAGCAGCCATACTTCACTCTCTGGGGCCAACGTCCTGACTTTC. It specifies CASSHTSLSGANVLTF.

V is TRBV29-1 and J is TRBJ2-3; D may be TRBD1 (5 bases). The germline V and J ends were trimmed by 7 bases and 2 bases, with 13 bases remaining between them. Per the germline V gene, CDR1 is SQVTM and CDR2 is ANQGSEA. The CDR3 loop spans 13 amino acids. DNA for the CDR3: TGCAGCGCGAGTCCAGGGCTCACAGATACGCAGTATTTT. Translation: CSASPGLTDTQYF.

The CDR3 spells CASSQARAPSTDTQYF. The CDR3 bases are TGCGCCAGCAGCCAAGCCAGGGCTCCTAGCACAGATACGCAGTATTTT. This chain uses TRBV4-1 with TRBJ2-3; D possibly corresponds to TRBD1 (5 bases). Per germline, CDR1 MGHRA and CDR2 YSYEKL. This CDR3 spans 16 amino acids. The ends were cut back, 1 base at V and 0 bases at J, with 11 bases in the middle.

In its sample, this clonotype was seen a few times. This chain links TRBV28 with TRBJ1-5; possible D gene TRBD1, 6 bases. V was shortened by 3 bases and J by 14 bases, with 11 bases between the two germline ends. The CDR3 is 11 residues long. From germline, CDR1 is MDHEN and CDR2 SYDVKM. The CDR3: CASSFEGVEHF. CDR3 DNA sequence: TGTGCCAGCAGTTTCGAGGGGGTGGAGCATTTT. Combining the CDR3 with reference TRBV28 and TRBJ1-5 gives the whole variable domain DVKVTQSSRYLVKRTGEKVFLECVQDMDHENMFWYRQDPGLGLRLIYFSYDVKMKEKGDIPEGYSVSREKKERFSLILESASTNQTSMYLCASSFEGVEHFGDGTRLSIL.

The chain joins TRBV7-9 to TRBJ2-2; D gene uncertain. This CDR3 is 14 amino acids long. Germline values: CDR1 SEHNR, CDR2 FQNEAQ (reference sequence). Trimming stripped 5 bases from V and 6 bases from J, with 13 bases between. The CDR3 bases are TGTGCCAGCAGCACTTTCCGGACGGCCGGGGAGCTGTTTTTT. Encoded protein: CASSTFRTAGELFF.

This clonotype was seen at least ten times. The V call is TRBV12-3 or TRBV12-4, the J call TRBJ2-7, with no clear D. This CDR3 is 15 amino acids long. Between the trimmed V and J ends, which lost 6 bases and 0 bases, there was a span of 15 bases. In DNA, the CDR3 is TGTGCCAGCAGGCCCCACTACTCCCCCTCCTACGAGCAGTACTTC. This sequence encodes CASRPHYSPSYEQYF.

This rearrangement joins TRBV7-9 to TRBJ2-7; 11 positions agree with TRBD2. CDR1 is SEHNR, CDR2 FQNEAQ, per germline (reference sequence). The CDR3 is 16 residues long. The V segment lost 5 bases and the J segment 2 bases; nucleotides outside the gene matches: 8. The CDR3 reads CASSPRGTSGPYEQYV. The CDR3 DNA follows: TGTGCCAGCAGCCCTAGGGGGACTAGCGGCCCCTACGAGCAGTACGTC.

Only a few counts were recorded for this clonotype. The chain uses TRBV6-1 and TRBJ2-5; 8 nucleotides line up with TRBD2. Germline V gene lookup returns CDR1 MNHNS and CDR2 SASEGT. This CDR3 is built from 13 residues. The junction had 7 bases not matched to a gene; V was cut back by 8 bases and J by 5 bases. CDR3 residues: CASEKRGLETQYF. For the CDR3, the DNA is TGTGCCAGCGAAAAGCGGGGGTTGGAGACCCAGTACTTC.

The chain employs TRBV20-1 and TRBJ1-1; D gene uncertain. Germline V lookup: CDR1 DFQATT, CDR2 SNEGSKA (reference sequence). The CDR3 runs 12 residues. V lost 6 bases to trimming and J lost 5 bases, with 13 bases between them. CDR3 amino acids: CSAKSGVTEAFF. The CDR3 DNA follows: TGCAGTGCAAAGAGTGGAGTGACTGAAGCTTTCTTT.

This clonotype showed up many times. V is TRBV24-1 and J is TRBJ2-1; D perhaps matches TRBD1 (5 bases). The CDR3 spans 13 residues. Germline V gene sequence: CDR1 KGHDR, CDR2 SFDVKD. Trimming pared 7 bases from V and 8 bases from J, leaving 14 bases between. CDR3: CATRGIPRDEQFF. In DNA form, the CDR3 reads TGTGCCACCAGGGGAATACCCAGGGATGAGCAGTTCTTC.

The J gene is TRBJ1-2, the V gene TRBV6-1, with no clear D. Germline lookup yields CDR1 MNHNS and CDR2 SASEGT. The CDR3 covers 12 residues. The V end lost 1 base, the J end lost 4 bases, and 4 bases lay between the germline ends. CDR3 bases: TGTGCCAGCAGTGAAGATATCTATGGCTACACCTTC. It encodes CASSEDIYGYTF.

This clonotype was counted between two and nine times. This chain joins TRBV29-1 and TRBJ2-7, with 7 bases lining up with TRBD1. The CDR3 spans 13 residues. The germline V gene has CDR1 SQVTM and CDR2 ANQGSEA. With V trimmed by 3 bases and J by 1 base, 3 bases remained unmatched. The DNA for the CDR3 is TGCAGCGTTGAGTCGGACAGGTCCTACGAGCAGTACTTC. Its protein is CSVESDRSYEQYF.

This clonotype came up a few times. The chain links TRBV28 to TRBJ2-3; D is unclear. The CDR3 length is 12 residues. Trimming removed 6 bases at V and 6 bases at J, with 10 bases between. Germline CDR1 reads MDHEN; CDR2 reads SYDVKM. Here the CDR3 DNA reads TGTGCCAGCAGGTCCCCGCCCGATACGCAGTATTTT. Protein: CASRSPPDTQYF.